A single sample is the source of the 22 T cell receptor beta chains below, sequenced in a study of cytomegalovirus exposure and HLA in healthy donors. The data were produced by immunoSEQ multiplex PCR, yet TCRdb's version contains in-frame clones alone and is incomplete. The sample records over 150,000 clones, roughly 85% being singletons. Material: PBMCs. The origin of the receptors is a young man in good health and CMV-seropositive.

V and J are TRBV28 and TRBJ2-3; 10 nucleotides match TRBD2. Germline values: CDR1 MDHEN, CDR2 SYDVKM. The CDR3 covers 16 residues. V shed 6 bases and J 4 bases; nucleotides not matched to a gene: 10. The CDR3 loop reads CASSSLSGRAADTQYF. CDR3 sequence (DNA): TGTGCCAGCAGCTCCCTGAGCGGGAGGGCGGCAGATACGCAGTATTTT. Looking up the rest from reference TRBV28 and TRBJ2-3 gives the full variable domain: DVKVTQSSRYLVKRTGEKVFLECVQDMDHENMFWYRQDPGLGLRLIYFSYDVKMKEKGDIPEGYSVSREKKERFSLILESASTNQTSMYLCASSSLSGRAADTQYFGPGTRLTVL.

V is TRBV4-1 and J is TRBJ2-7; 9 nucleotides match TRBD1. CDR1 and CDR2 from the germline V gene are MGHRA and YSYEKL. The CDR3 loop spans 15 amino acids. The V and J ends lost 2 bases and 0 bases, in that order; junction bases with no gene match: 2. The CDR3 sequence is CASSQTTGGSYEQYF. CDR3 DNA: TGCGCCAGCAGCCAAACGACAGGGGGCTCCTACGAGCAGTACTTC.

In nucleotides, the CDR3 is TGTGCCAGCAGCTCCAGTTCGCGGGACCTACAAGAGACCCAGTACTTC. Translation: CASSSSSRDLQETQYF. The chain employs TRBV7-8 and TRBJ2-5; weak D call: TRBD2 (6 bases). The germline gives CDR1 SGHVS, CDR2 FQNEAQ. This CDR3 is 16 amino acids long. V lost 4 bases and J 2 bases, leaving 17 bases between the germline ends.

The J gene is TRBJ1-1, the V gene TRBV7-6, with 7 bases matching TRBD1. The CDR3 has 13 amino acids. Trimming removed 3 bases from V and 3 bases from J; junction bases left unmatched: 1. From germline, CDR1 is SGHVS and CDR2 FNYEAQ. The CDR3 region is CASSLQGDTEAFF. In DNA, the CDR3 is TGTGCCAGCAGCTTGCAGGGGGACACTGAAGCTTTCTTT.

This clone was recorded once. The J gene is TRBJ2-3, the V gene TRBV9, with TRBD1 matching over 10 bases. Germline values: CDR1 SGDLS, CDR2 YYNGEE. This CDR3 has 17 amino acids. J lost 1 base, V lost 0 bases, and 5 bases had no gene match. The CDR3 DNA follows: TGTGCCAGCAGCGTAGCTACCGGACAGGGGGGCACAGATACGCAGTATTTT. Translated, it gives CASSVATGQGGTDTQYF.

The chain joins TRBV19 to TRBJ1-2, with 7 nucleotides matching TRBD1. Germline V CDR1 and CDR2: LNHDA, SQIVND (reference sequence). The CDR3 length is 15 residues. The trim removed 5 bases at V and 4 bases at J, leaving 10 bases unmatched. Here the CDR3 DNA reads TGTGCCAGTAGTCCGCTCGACAGGGTCGGCTATGGCTACACCTTC. The encoded protein is CASSPLDRVGYGYTF.

The CDR3 DNA reads as TGTGCCAGCAGTTTGGGCCACTCTAGCACAGATACGCAGTATTTT. Its translation is CASSLGHSSTDTQYF. The genes are TRBV28 and TRBJ2-3; no clear D gene. Germline V gene lookup returns CDR1 MDHEN and CDR2 SYDVKM. The CDR3 has 15 amino acids. V was trimmed by 3 bases and J by 0 bases, leaving 10 bases between them.

The chain carries TRBV27 and TRBJ2-1, with 8 bases identical to TRBD2. Trimming took 5 bases from V and 3 from J; bases not matched to a gene: 3. The CDR3 has 14 amino acids. Looked up from germline, CDR1 is MNHEY and CDR2 is SMNVEV (reference sequence). CDR3 nucleotides: TGTGCCAGCAGTAGGGCGGGAGGCTACAATGAGCAGTTCTTC. Protein: CASSRAGGYNEQFF.

This chain links TRBV6-5 with TRBJ1-6, with 9 bases fitting TRBD1. V was pared by 6 bases and J by 6 bases, with 6 bases of the junction left unmatched. The germline gives CDR1 MNHEY, CDR2 SVGAGI. The CDR3 is 15 amino acids. CDR3 sequence: CASRGLGQGNSPLHF. CDR3 nucleotides: TGTGCCAGCAGGGGACTGGGACAGGGTAATTCACCCCTCCACTTT.

The chain employs TRBV5-3 and TRBJ2-3; D not resolved. TRBV5-3 is an ORF for which the function is uncertain. The CDR3 runs 14 residues. With 9 bases removed from V and 3 bases from J, the gap between germline ends came to 17 bases. In DNA, the CDR3 is TGTGCCACCCTAGTATTGATTGGAACAGATACGCAGTATTTT. This translates into CATLVLIGTDTQYF.

The rearrangement uses TRBV19 and TRBJ2-1; 8 bases match TRBD2. The germline V gene has CDR1 LNHDA and CDR2 SQIVND (reference sequence). The CDR3 has 15 amino acids. V was pared by 6 bases and J by 6 bases, with 10 bases of the junction left unmatched. The CDR3: CASSWVAGMINEQFF. DNA for the CDR3: TGTGCCAGTAGCTGGGTAGCGGGGATGATCAATGAGCAGTTCTTC.

The V call is TRBV9, the J call TRBJ1-6, with 10 bases lining up with TRBD1. V shed 0 bases and J 10 bases; nucleotides not matched to a gene: 4. Germline CDR1 reads SGDLS; CDR2 reads YYNGEE. The CDR3 spans 15 residues. DNA of the CDR3: TGTGCCAGCAGCGTAGAGACAGGGGGCGGATCACCCCTCCACTTT. This gives the protein CASSVETGGGSPLHF. Supplemented by reference TRBV9 and TRBJ1-6, the full variable domain reads DSGVTQTPKHLITATGQRVTLRCSPRSGDLSVYWYQQSLDQGLQFLIQYYNGEERAKGNILERFSAQQFPDLHSELNLSSLELGDSALYFCASSVETGGGSPLHFGNGTRLTVT.

The J gene is TRBJ2-2, the V gene TRBV2; 7 bases map to TRBD2. CDR3 length: 15 amino acids. Trimming took 8 bases from V and 6 from J; bases not matched to a gene: 12. CDR1 SNHLY and CDR2 FYNNEI come from the germline V gene. The CDR3 reads CASGMDRGGAGELFF. CDR3 bases: TGTGCCAGCGGAATGGATCGGGGAGGGGCCGGGGAGCTGTTTTTT. Based on the CDR3 plus reference TRBV2 and TRBJ2-2, the full variable domain is EPEVTQTPSHQVTQMGQEVILRCVPISNHLYFYWYRQILGQKVEFLVSFYNNEISEKSEIFDDQFSVERPDGSNFTLKIRSTKLEDSAMYFCASGMDRGGAGELFFGEGSRLTVL.

This clone was recorded many times. This chain connects TRBV7-9 to TRBJ1-2; 8 bases agree with TRBD1. The CDR3 sequence is 13 residues long. CDR1 is SEHNR, CDR2 FQNEAQ, per germline (reference sequence). Unmatched junction bases numbered 3, after V lost 5 bases and J lost 4 bases. The CDR3 spells CASSQGAGYGYTF. The CDR3 DNA follows: TGTGCCAGCAGCCAGGGGGCGGGCTATGGCTACACCTTC.

V gene TRBV6-5 combines with J gene TRBJ2-7; 12 nucleotides agree with TRBD2. The germline CDR1 and CDR2 sequences are MNHEY and SVGAGI. V trimming: 6 bases; J trimming: 3 bases; junction bases outside the gene matches: 6. The length of the CDR3 is 15 residues. The CDR3 nucleotides read TGTGCCAGCAGGGCCTCTAGCGGGAGGGGCTACGAGCAGTACTTC. Protein product: CASRASSGRGYEQYF.

This chain links TRBV28 with TRBJ2-7, with TRBD1 matching over 7 bases. V shed 5 bases, J shed 4 bases, and the junction held 8 bases outside the gene matches. The CDR3 totals 14 residues. CDR1 is MDHEN, CDR2 SYDVKM, per germline. CDR3 DNA sequence: TGTGCCAGCAGTCAGACAGGGTTCCCATACGAGCAGTACTTC. Amino acid sequence: CASSQTGFPYEQYF.

This chain joins TRBV2 and TRBJ2-1; 8 nucleotides align to TRBD2. The V gene end was trimmed by 3 bases and the J gene end by 2 bases; junction bases not matched to a gene: 3. The length of the CDR3 is 15 residues. Germline V CDR1 and CDR2: SNHLY, FYNNEI. The CDR3 reads CASSDPGGPYNEQFF. The CDR3 DNA follows: TGTGCCAGCAGTGACCCGGGGGGGCCCTACAATGAGCAGTTCTTC.

The chain recombines TRBV4-2 with TRBJ2-1; D is unresolved. The germline gives CDR1 LGHNA, CDR2 YNFKEQ. V was pared by 2 bases and J by 4 bases, with 9 bases between. The CDR3 consists of 14 residues. DNA for the CDR3: TGTGCCAGCAGCCAAAGCGAGCTGTACAATGAGCAGTTCTTC. Its translation: CASSQSELYNEQFF.

The V call is TRBV9, the J call TRBJ1-1; the D is unclear. The germline CDR1 and CDR2 sequences are SGDLS and YYNGEE. The CDR3 runs to 15 residues. V was cut by 4 bases and J by 0 bases, with 13 bases left in between. The CDR3 here is CASSPTEFMNTEAFF. The CDR3 coding sequence is TGTGCCAGCAGCCCTACAGAATTCATGAACACTGAAGCTTTCTTT.

In nucleotides, the CDR3 is TGTGCCTGGAGCGCCATTGACTCGCCCGAGCAGTACTTC. Amino acid sequence: CAWSAIDSPEQYF. The V gene is TRBV30, the J gene TRBJ2-7; no clear D. CDR1 is GTSNPN, CDR2 SVGIG, per germline (reference sequence). V lost 3 bases to trimming and J lost 6 bases, with 15 bases between them. The CDR3 totals 13 residues.

The chain combines TRBV14 with TRBJ2-1; tentatively, D is TRBD1 (6 bases). The CDR3 totals 14 residues. Germline assignment: CDR1 SGHDN and CDR2 FVKESK. Trimming shortened V by 5 bases and J by 1 base, and 9 bases separated the two germline ends. The CDR3 spells CASSTRGSYNEQFF. CDR3 DNA sequence: TGTGCCAGCAGCACCAGGGGTTCCTACAATGAGCAGTTCTTC.

The chain uses TRBV30 and TRBJ2-1, with 12 nucleotides matching TRBD2. The CDR3 is made up of 15 amino acids. Losses at the gene ends were 8 bases for V and 1 base for J; bases not matched to a gene: 6. CDR1 is GTSNPN, CDR2 SVGIG, per germline (reference sequence). The CDR3, as DNA: TGTGCCGGCGGGACTAGCGGGTTTTCCTACAATGAGCAGTTCTTC. The encoded protein is CAGGTSGFSYNEQFF.